This T cell receptor beta chain was captured by sequencing in a study of monozygotic twins with inflammatory bowel disease. General study points: It was in IBD patients that TCRbeta diversity (inverse Simpson) was lower than in healthy co-twins.

This CDR3 spans 12 amino acids. Reanalyzing the 5' RACE reads, TCRdb keeps one entry per CDR3 protein, without DNA. The sample has roughly 150,000 distinct CDR3 sequences. On this clonotype: Its antigen remains unknown.

Specimen: blood. The TCR sequence derives from a human donor with ulcerative colitis or Crohn's disease, or a healthy co-twin of an affected twin (not recorded which). This rearrangement joins TRBV12-3 or TRBV12-4 to TRBJ1-3. The CDR3: CASSLEGNTIYF.